The next 32 T cell receptor beta chains were all read from a single sample in a study of vaccination and CD4 T cells after COVID-19. These receptors have no known antigen. Cultured CD4+ T cells had their DNA profiled by the Oncomine TCR Beta short-read assay. TCRdb re-derived calls from the PCR reads in MiXCR, one entry per CDR3 protein. Of more than 9,500 distinct CDR3 sequences listed, 20% are singletons. The sample's treatment: roughly 10-day PBMC culture with coronavirus spike peptide pools or control peptides (ViraFEST assay). Sequencing was performed on CD4+ T cells from blood, cultured in vitro, taken before SARS-CoV-2 vaccination. The receptors originated from a human donor who received a COVID-19 vaccine.

This clonotype has just a few counts. V is TRBV24-1 and J is TRBJ2-5; 12 bases map to TRBD2. The CDR3 consists of 16 residues. Trimming removed 0 bases from V and 5 bases from J; junction bases left unmatched: 3. From germline, CDR1 is KGHDR and CDR2 SFDVKD. Here the CDR3 DNA reads TGTGCCACCAGTGATTTGGGACTAGCGGGGAGGGAGACCCAGTACTTC. It yields the protein CATSDLGLAGRETQYF.

CDR3 sequence reads: CSVEDRTGGPNSPLHF. DNA for the CDR3: TGCAGCGTTGAAGATCGAACAGGGGGCCCGAATTCACCCCTCCACTTT. The chain joins TRBV29-1 to TRBJ1-6, with 9 bases identical to TRBD1. V lost 0 bases to trimming and J lost 7 bases; unmatched junction nucleotides: 7. The CDR3 covers 16 residues. Per the germline V gene, CDR1 is SQVTM and CDR2 is ANQGSEA.

A few counts support this clonotype. The V call is TRBV5-1, the J call TRBJ1-6, with D tentatively TRBD1 (5 bases). The CDR3 runs 15 residues. CDR1 is SGHRS, CDR2 YFSETQ, per germline. V lost 4 bases to trimming and J lost 5 bases, with 13 bases between them. The CDR3 protein is CASSGQDSNNSPLHF. The CDR3 nucleotides read TGCGCCAGCAGCGGCCAAGACAGCAATAATTCACCCCTCCACTTT.

The chain links TRBV6-2 or TRBV6-3 to TRBJ2-7, with a weak D call TRBD2 (6 bases). The CDR3 length is 14 residues. Germline loops: CDR1 MNHEY, CDR2 SVGEGT. V lost 8 bases to trimming and J lost 6 bases, with 20 bases between them. The CDR3 nucleotides are TGTGCCAGCCGTTCTAGCGCCCTTCTTGGCGAGCAGTACTTC. Residues: CASRSSALLGEQYF.

This clonotype has more than one count but fewer than ten. V is TRBV21-1 and J is TRBJ2-7; the table assigns TRBD1, which was not confirmed against the DNA. TRBV21-1 constitutes a pseudogene. CDR3 length: 14 residues. The CDR3 DNA sequence: TGTGCCAGCAGCACGGACAGGGTTGGGTACGAGCAGTACTTC. Encoded protein: CASSTDRVGYEQYF.

This sequence joins TRBV4-2 and TRBJ2-7, with 11 bases lining up with TRBD2. Trimming removed 1 base from V and 5 bases from J; junction bases left unmatched: 4. The CDR3 runs to 15 residues. Germline V gene sequence: CDR1 LGHNA, CDR2 YNFKEQ. The CDR3 bases are TGTGCCAGCAGCCAAGTATTGACTAGCGGGAACGAGCAGTACTTC. Its translation: CASSQVLTSGNEQYF.

The sample holds a few counts of this clonotype. The rearrangement links TRBV20-1 to TRBJ2-2; 16 bases are shared with TRBD2. The CDR3 contains 18 residues. V dropped 5 bases and J dropped 8; count of bases not matched to a gene: 14. Germline CDR1 reads DFQATT; CDR2 reads SNEGSKA (reference sequence). In nucleotides, the CDR3 is TGCAGTGCTTCCACCGGGACTAGCGGGGGGGCAGGAGAAGGGGAGCTGTTTTTT. Protein: CSASTGTSGGAGEGELFF.

Only a few counts were recorded for this clonotype. The J gene is TRBJ1-3, the V gene TRBV10-3; 7 nucleotides match TRBD1. This CDR3 is 14 amino acids long. Per the germline V gene, CDR1 is ENHRY and CDR2 is SYGVKD. Trimming removed 6 bases from V and 4 bases from J; junction bases left unmatched: 6. The chain's CDR3 is CAIRQTGLGNTIYF. The CDR3 DNA is TGTGCCATCAGACAGACAGGGCTGGGAAACACCATATATTTT.

This clonotype was seen a single time. The chain uses TRBV5-1 and TRBJ1-6, with 8 bases identical to TRBD1. The CDR3 spans 14 residues. Looked up from germline, CDR1 is SGHRS and CDR2 is YFSETQ. Trimming removed 2 bases from V and 14 bases from J; junction bases left unmatched: 9. The CDR3 DNA is TGCGCCAGCAGCTTTCGACAGGGGTGGGCATCCCTCCACTTT. Encoded protein: CASSFRQGWASLHF.

This clonotype is judged medium-sized. This rearrangement joins TRBV7-7 to TRBJ1-1; unclear D gene. With 5 bases removed from V and 3 bases from J, the gap between germline ends came to 10 bases. CDR1 and CDR2 from the germline V gene are SSHAT and FNYEAQ (reference sequence). The CDR3 has 13 amino acids. CDR3 bases: TGTGCCAGCAGCCCTGACCGGTACACTGAAGCTTTCTTT. Translating it yields CASSPDRYTEAFF. Full variable domain (missing parts from reference TRBV7-7 and TRBJ1-1): GAGVSQSPRYKVTKRGQDVTLRCDPISSHATLYWYQQALGQGPEFLTYFNYEAQPDKSGLPSDRFSAERPEGSISTLTIQRTEQRDSAMYRCASSPDRYTEAFFGQGTRLTVV.

This clonotype was counted a few times. The rearrangement links TRBV20-1 to TRBJ1-1; 7 bases agree with TRBD1. Germline CDR1 reads DFQATT; CDR2 reads SNEGSKA (reference sequence). J was trimmed by 5 bases and V by 6 bases; bases with no gene match: 12. This CDR3 contains 14 residues. CDR3 sequence (DNA): TGCAGTGCCCAGAGGGAGGGGGCAGGGACTGAAGCTTTCTTT. It yields the protein CSAQREGAGTEAFF.

V and J are TRBV10-3 and TRBJ2-2, with 9 bases aligning to TRBD2. This CDR3 has 17 amino acids. Losses at the gene ends were 4 bases for V and 7 bases for J; bases not matched to a gene: 13. Germline V gene sequence: CDR1 ENHRY, CDR2 SYGVKD. The CDR3 is CAISGPSGGLSGGELFF. CDR3 coding DNA: TGTGCCATCAGTGGACCCAGCGGGGGGCTCAGCGGCGGGGAGCTGTTTTTT.

This clonotype was counted a few times. The chain combines TRBV20-1 with TRBJ1-2; TRBD1 matches at 7 bases. V was clipped by 1 base and J by 0 bases; unmatched bases: 11. The CDR3 consists of 17 residues. CDR1 and CDR2 (germline): DFQATT, SNEGSKA (reference sequence). The CDR3 sequence: CSARVTGAELANYGYTF. DNA of the CDR3: TGCAGTGCTAGAGTAACAGGGGCTGAGTTAGCTAACTATGGCTACACCTTC.

This chain joins TRBV5-6 and TRBJ1-2; possible D gene TRBD1, 5 bases. V shed 2 bases and J shed 0 bases, with 11 bases lying between them. Germline CDR1 SGHDT, CDR2 YYEEEE. This CDR3 is 15 amino acids long. CDR3 coding DNA: TGTGCCAGCAGCTTTGGAACAGGCTCTAACTATGGCTACACCTTC. Its translation is CASSFGTGSNYGYTF.

This chain links TRBV7-6 with TRBJ1-6; possibly TRBD1 for D (5 bases). The V end lost 1 base, the J end lost 8 bases, and 9 bases lay between the germline ends. CDR3 length: 14 amino acids. The V gene's germline CDR1 is SGHVS and CDR2 FNYEAQ. CDR3 bases: TGTGCCAGCAGCTTAGAAGGGGTGGATTCACCCCTCCACTTT. The encoded protein is CASSLEGVDSPLHF.

This clonotype is judged medium-sized. The chain links TRBV6-1 to TRBJ1-5, with a tentative D call TRBD1 (6 bases). In germline, CDR1 is MNHNS, CDR2 SASEGT. The germline V and J ends were trimmed by 8 bases and 1 base, with 15 bases remaining between them. CDR3 length: 15 residues. CDR3 in amino acids: CASEAGGASNQPQHF. CDR3 DNA: TGTGCCAGCGAGGCCGGGGGCGCGAGCAATCAGCCCCAGCATTTT.

The J gene is TRBJ1-4, the V gene TRBV6-1, with D maybe TRBD1 (6 bases). This CDR3 is 12 amino acids long. Deletions cut 5 bases from V and 13 bases from J, with 14 bases between. Per germline, CDR1 MNHNS and CDR2 SASEGT. CDR3 protein: CASSKQGGGLFF. The CDR3 DNA is TGTGCCAGCAGTAAACAGGGAGGGGGACTGTTTTTT.

This clonotype was observed a few times. The rearrangement joins TRBV12-3 or TRBV12-4 to TRBJ2-4; 7 bases map to TRBD1. This CDR3 spans 13 amino acids. J was trimmed by 11 bases and V by 6 bases; bases with no gene match: 10. CDR3 DNA: TGTGCCAGCAGCGGTCCGGGACAGAGATTTCAGTACTTC. This encodes CASSGPGQRFQYF.

This clonotype was counted a few times. The chain recombines TRBV19 with TRBJ2-5; 9 bases match TRBD1. Germline CDR1 reads LNHDA; CDR2 reads SQIVND (reference sequence). The CDR3 totals 15 residues. The V and J ends lost 4 bases and 4 bases, in that order; junction bases with no gene match: 7. In nucleotides, the CDR3 is TGTGCCAGTAGTACGGGGGGACAGGGACGAGAGACCCAGTACTTC. Encoded protein: CASSTGGQGRETQYF.

This rearrangement joins TRBV20-1 to TRBJ2-3, with TRBD1 matching 9 bases. This CDR3 contains 13 residues. Germline V gene lookup returns CDR1 DFQATT and CDR2 SNEGSKA (reference sequence). The ends lost 5 bases at V and 3 bases at J; junction bases unmatched: 3. The CDR3 sequence: CSARGQGTDTQYF. The DNA for the CDR3 is TGCAGTGCTCGCGGACAGGGGACAGATACGCAGTATTTT.

This sequence joins TRBV30 and TRBJ1-1; maybe TRBD1 (6 bases). CDR1 and CDR2 from the germline V gene are GTSNPN and SVGIG (reference sequence). Trimming shortened V by 0 bases and J by 0 bases, and 17 bases separated the two germline ends. This CDR3 is 17 amino acids long. The CDR3 sequence is CAWSVAGARFMNTEAFF. CDR3 DNA sequence: TGTGCCTGGAGTGTAGCGGGGGCAAGGTTCATGAACACTGAAGCTTTCTTT.

This clonotype turned up a few times. V and J are TRBV30 and TRBJ2-1; D gene uncertain. The CDR3 consists of 13 residues. V shed 0 bases and J shed 3 bases, with 6 bases lying between them. Germline V CDR1 and CDR2: GTSNPN, SVGIG (reference sequence). The DNA for the CDR3 is TGTGCCTGGAGTGTGGCCGTCTACAATGAGCAGTTCTTC. Its translation: CAWSVAVYNEQFF.

This sequence joins TRBV19 and TRBJ1-2; maybe TRBD1 (6 bases). Germline CDR1 is LNHDA and CDR2 is SQIVND (reference sequence). This CDR3 spans 14 amino acids. The V end was cut by 4 bases, the J end by 4 bases, with 13 bases between. CDR3 in DNA: TGTGCCAGTAGTACCCGGACAGTAATCTATGGCTACACCTTC. As protein: CASSTRTVIYGYTF.

This clonotype has a handful of counts. The rearrangement uses TRBV19 and TRBJ1-2, with D possibly TRBD1 on 6 matching bases. Germline V CDR1 and CDR2: LNHDA, SQIVND (reference sequence). Trimming took off 4 bases at V and 1 base at J, with 13 bases between the two ends. This CDR3 comprises 15 residues. The CDR3 DNA reads as TGTGCCAGTAGTACCCGACAGGCGTATAACTATGGCTACACCTTC. This sequence encodes CASSTRQAYNYGYTF.

This clonotype was seen more than once but under ten times. The chain carries TRBV7-6 and TRBJ1-5; D remains unclear. Trimming pared 0 bases from V and 5 bases from J, leaving 5 bases between. Germline V gene sequence: CDR1 SGHVS, CDR2 FNYEAQ. The CDR3 sequence is 13 residues long. CDR3 amino acids: CASSLAWDQPQHF. The DNA for the CDR3 is TGTGCCAGCAGCTTAGCGTGGGATCAGCCCCAGCATTTT.

This clonotype was seen more than once but under ten times. This chain uses TRBV20-1 with TRBJ1-1; 8 nucleotides match TRBD1. The CDR3 extends over 13 amino acids. Germline values: CDR1 DFQATT, CDR2 SNEGSKA (reference sequence). V lost 1 base to trimming and J lost 7 bases; unmatched junction nucleotides: 5. The CDR3 spells CSARVAGGVEAFF. The CDR3 region has the DNA TGCAGTGCTAGAGTGGCAGGGGGCGTTGAAGCTTTCTTT.

This clonotype was observed a few times. The rearrangement links TRBV2 to TRBJ2-2; 8 nucleotides align to TRBD1. The CDR3 is 15 amino acids. Germline CDR1 reads SNHLY; CDR2 reads FYNNEI. J lost 1 base, V lost 7 bases, and 5 bases had no gene match. CDR3 sequence reads: CASKTDRENTGELFF. In nucleotides, the CDR3 is TGTGCCAGCAAAACGGACAGGGAGAACACCGGGGAGCTGTTTTTT.

This clonotype was picked up a small number of times. J is TRBJ2-3 and V is TRBV20-1; 14 bases align to TRBD2. CDR1 is DFQATT and CDR2 is SNEGSKA in the germline V gene (reference sequence). With V trimmed by 6 bases and J by 4 bases, 6 bases remained unmatched. CDR3 size: 15 residues. The chain's CDR3 is CSAIPGLAGADTQYF. In nucleotides, the CDR3 is TGCAGTGCCATTCCGGGACTAGCGGGGGCAGATACGCAGTATTTT.

This clonotype was detected only a few times. The J gene is TRBJ2-7, the V gene TRBV6-2 or TRBV6-3; 9 bases are shared with TRBD2. V lost 6 bases to trimming and J lost 4 bases; unmatched junction nucleotides: 10. The CDR3 has 15 residues. The V gene's germline CDR1 is MNHEY and CDR2 SVGEGT. CDR3 sequence (DNA): TGTGCCAGCAGCCCCCCCGGGACTAGCATTTACGAGCAGTACTTC. Translated, it gives CASSPPGTSIYEQYF.

By share of the sample, this clonotype is medium-sized (0.01 to 0.1%). The chain recombines TRBV7-9 with TRBJ1-2, with 9 bases that match TRBD1. Germline CDR1 SEHNR, CDR2 FQNEAQ (reference sequence). V lost 5 bases and J lost 5; bases outside the gene matches: 6. CDR3 length: 14 amino acids. This CDR3 reads CASSAPGQGYGYTF. The CDR3, as DNA: TGTGCCAGCAGCGCGCCGGGACAGGGATATGGCTACACCTTC.

This clonotype ranks as medium-sized. The rearrangement links TRBV3-1 to TRBJ2-7, with 8 positions matching TRBD2. The J segment lost 2 bases and the V segment lost 0 bases, leaving 6 bases of the junction unmatched. Germline V lookup: CDR1 LGHDT, CDR2 YNNKEL (reference sequence). The CDR3 loop spans 16 amino acids. CDR3 region: CASSQDLGGATYEQYF. The CDR3 bases are TGTGCCAGCAGCCAAGATCTCGGGGGGGCGACCTACGAGCAGTACTTC.

This clonotype is medium-sized. The chain combines TRBV27 with TRBJ1-2; 9 positions match TRBD1. This CDR3 has 13 amino acids. Germline values: CDR1 MNHEY, CDR2 SMNVEV (reference sequence). V lost 3 bases and J lost 8; bases outside the gene matches: 4. The CDR3 region is CASSLTGGWGYTF. DNA of the CDR3: TGTGCCAGCAGTTTGACAGGGGGATGGGGCTACACCTTC.